These 22 T cell receptor beta chains came from one sample sequenced in a study of technical replicates of blood from a handful of donors (dated by TCRdb to the late 2010s). To prepare the library, the immunoSEQ multiplex PCR assay was applied. The table comes from immuneACCESS by way of TCRdb, which keeps in-frame sequences with V and J called. Part of the clones is missing from these tables; in studies checked, under half for an unresolved V gene and the rest for unknown reasons. A total of about 34,000 clones appear in this sample, approximately 90% of them only once. The ten largest clonotypes hold 4.1% of the sample. The sample comprised PBMCs. Receptors were obtained from a human donor in good health. Some clones in this sample may be carry-over from other donors' samples.

The V and J genes are TRBV7-9 and TRBJ2-3, with D maybe TRBD1 (6 bases). With 5 bases removed from V and 3 bases from J, the gap between germline ends came to 9 bases. The CDR3 totals 13 residues. Germline values: CDR1 SEHNR, CDR2 FQNEAQ (reference sequence). This CDR3 reads CASSRTGTDTQYF. The CDR3 nucleotides read TGTGCCAGCAGCCGAACAGGGACAGATACGCAGTATTTT.

The CDR3 is CASSSWTGGETDTQYF. DNA for the CDR3: TGCGCCAGCAGCTCCTGGACAGGGGGCGAGACAGATACGCAGTATTTT. The chain joins TRBV5-1 to TRBJ2-3; 11 nucleotides align to TRBD1. V shed 3 bases, J shed 3 bases, and the junction held 6 bases outside the gene matches. Germline V lookup: CDR1 SGHRS, CDR2 YFSETQ. This CDR3 contains 16 residues.

The chain carries TRBV29-1 and TRBJ2-7, with TRBD2 matching 8 bases. CDR3 length: 13 amino acids. V lost 6 bases, J lost 1 base, and 5 bases stayed unmatched. Germline CDR1 SQVTM, CDR2 ANQGSEA. The CDR3 sequence is CSVETSGSYEQYF. The CDR3 DNA follows: TGCAGCGTCGAAACTAGCGGTTCCTACGAGCAGTACTTC.

The V call is TRBV4-3, the J call TRBJ2-7, with 8 bases that match TRBD2. This CDR3 contains 18 residues. The V gene end was trimmed by 0 bases and the J gene end by 5 bases; junction bases not matched to a gene: 15. Germline V CDR1 and CDR2: LGHNA, YSLEER. CDR3: CASSQELPGGVQIHEQYF. In DNA form, the CDR3 reads TGCGCCAGCAGCCAAGAGCTTCCGGGAGGGGTGCAGATCCACGAGCAGTACTTC.

The chain has TRBV7-3 and TRBJ1-1; D unclear. The CDR3 extends over 13 amino acids. The germline gives CDR1 SGHTA, CDR2 FQGTGA. The germline V and J ends were trimmed by 5 bases and 5 bases, with 12 bases remaining between them. CDR3 amino acids: CASSPEGGTEAFF. The DNA of the CDR3 is TGTGCCAGCAGCCCCGAGGGTGGGACTGAAGCTTTCTTT. Looking up the rest from reference TRBV7-3 and TRBJ1-1 gives the full variable domain: GAGVSQTPSNKVTEKGKYVELRCDPISGHTALYWYRQSLGQGPEFLIYFQGTGAADDSGLPNDRFFAVRPEGSVSTLKIQRTERGDSAVYLCASSPEGGTEAFFGQGTRLTVV.

The chain has TRBV2 and TRBJ1-1; D remains ambiguous. The germline V gene encodes CDR1 SNHLY and CDR2 FYNNEI. CDR3 size: 13 residues. The V end was cut by 3 bases, the J end by 4 bases, with 9 bases between. Here the CDR3 DNA reads TGTGCCAGCAGTGAGGCGGGTGGCACTGAAGCTTTCTTT. Its protein is CASSEAGGTEAFF.

The rearrangement joins TRBV30 to TRBJ2-3; the D is unclear. Trimming pared 1 base from V and 5 bases from J, leaving 13 bases between. The CDR3 covers 14 residues. CDR1 GTSNPN and CDR2 SVGIG come from the germline V gene (reference sequence). The CDR3 sequence: CAWSASLTGDTQYF. The DNA of the CDR3 is TGTGCCTGGAGTGCGTCTCTCACTGGAGATACGCAGTATTTT.

The chain uses TRBV27 and TRBJ1-2; D ambiguous. The germline V gene encodes CDR1 MNHEY and CDR2 SMNVEV (reference sequence). The V and J ends lost 5 bases and 4 bases respectively, with 14 bases between them. The CDR3 is made up of 14 amino acids. The CDR3 region is CASSPATPGYGYTF. CDR3 nucleotides: TGTGCCAGCAGTCCCGCAACCCCAGGCTATGGCTACACCTTC.

V is TRBV5-1 and J is TRBJ2-2, with D uncertain. CDR1 SGHRS and CDR2 YFSETQ come from the germline V gene. This CDR3 contains 14 residues. Trimming pared 3 bases from V and 1 base from J, leaving 7 bases between. The CDR3 coding sequence is TGCGCCAGCAGCTCGGAGCGGAACACCGGGGAGCTGTTTTTT. It is translated as CASSSERNTGELFF.

The genes are TRBV2 and TRBJ1-2, with D tentatively TRBD1 (6 bases). The germline V gene has CDR1 SNHLY and CDR2 FYNNEI. The CDR3 covers 11 residues. V lost 5 bases and J lost 7, with 8 bases in between. Here the CDR3 reads CASSPGAGYTF. CDR3 nucleotides: TGTGCCAGCAGTCCAGGGGCTGGCTACACCTTC.

This clone was picked up one time. The chain employs TRBV9 and TRBJ1-1; D is possibly TRBD1 (6 bases). Germline V gives CDR1 SGDLS, CDR2 YYNGEE. The V end was cut by 6 bases, the J end by 2 bases, with 11 bases between. The CDR3 contains 13 residues. The CDR3 loop reads CASTPGANTEAFF. The CDR3 DNA reads as TGTGCCAGCACCCCAGGGGCTAACACTGAAGCTTTCTTT.

V usage is TRBV4-1 and J usage is TRBJ2-2, with D possibly matching TRBD2 (6 bases). This CDR3 contains 16 residues. Trimming shortened V by 0 bases and J by 8 bases, and 16 bases separated the two germline ends. The germline V gene has CDR1 MGHRA and CDR2 YSYEKL. In DNA form, the CDR3 reads TGCGCCAGCAGCCAAGATGGAGGGATGCCGAGGGGGGAGCTGTTTTTT. It codes for CASSQDGGMPRGELFF.

V usage is TRBV5-1 and J usage is TRBJ2-6, with 8 bases aligning to TRBD1. The CDR3 totals 16 residues. The J segment lost 2 bases and the V segment lost 4 bases, leaving 5 bases of the junction unmatched. CDR1 is SGHRS and CDR2 is YFSETQ in the germline V gene. The DNA of the CDR3 is TGCGCCAGCAGCACGGACAGGGTCCCTGGGGCCAACGTCCTGACTTTC. Its translation is CASSTDRVPGANVLTF.

The chain employs TRBV7-2 and TRBJ2-5; a weak D match, TRBD2 (5 bases). The V and J ends lost 1 base and 5 bases respectively, with 8 bases between them. This CDR3 has 13 amino acids. Germline V gives CDR1 SGHTA, CDR2 FQGNSA. The CDR3 sequence is CASSLGGKETQYF. The CDR3 DNA reads as TGTGCCAGCAGCTTAGGAGGGAAGGAGACCCAGTACTTC.

The chain is built from TRBV6-5 and TRBJ2-3; 7 bases are shared with TRBD2. The junction had 7 bases not matched to a gene; V was cut back by 5 bases and J by 8 bases. Germline values: CDR1 MNHEY, CDR2 SVGAGI. The CDR3 extends over 13 amino acids. The CDR3 DNA reads as TGTGCCAGCAGTGATCCTATAGCGGGTACGCAGTATTTT. This codes for CASSDPIAGTQYF.

The chain combines TRBV9 with TRBJ1-5; D is unresolved. CDR3 length: 14 amino acids. The V end was cut by 0 bases, the J end by 6 bases, with 10 bases between. Germline V gene data show CDR1 as SGDLS and CDR2 as YYNGEE. In nucleotides, the CDR3 is TGTGCCAGCAGCGTAGGGGCAGTCGCTCAGCCCCAGCATTTT. It codes for CASSVGAVAQPQHF.

This chain connects TRBV25-1 to TRBJ1-2, with TRBD1 as a possible D gene (6 bases). This CDR3 has 16 residues. CDR1 is MGHDK and CDR2 is SYGVNS in the germline V gene. Trimming removed 2 bases at V and 7 bases at J, with 20 bases between. CDR3 sequence: CASSEGGWGPPRGYTF. The DNA of the CDR3 is TGTGCCAGCAGTGAAGGGGGTTGGGGGCCGCCTCGTGGCTACACCTTC.

The V gene is TRBV4-1, the J gene TRBJ2-5; maybe TRBD1 (6 bases). V gave up 4 bases and J gave up 2 bases, with 14 bases separating them. Looked up from germline, CDR1 is MGHRA and CDR2 is YSYEKL. The CDR3 runs 15 residues. For the CDR3, the DNA is TGCGCCAGCAGCCCCCTGGGACATGTTCAAGAGACCCAGTACTTC. Translation: CASSPLGHVQETQYF.

CDR3 nucleotide sequence: TGTGCCTGGAGTGTACAGGGGTTAGGCGAGCAGTACTTC. Its translation: CAWSVQGLGEQYF. The rearrangement uses TRBV30 and TRBJ2-7, with 7 nucleotides matching TRBD1. V lost 0 bases and J lost 6; bases outside the gene matches: 5. Per the germline V gene, CDR1 is GTSNPN and CDR2 is SVGIG (reference sequence). The CDR3 consists of 13 residues.

V and J are TRBV6-5 and TRBJ2-1; TRBD2 aligns across 7 bases. Germline CDR1 reads MNHEY; CDR2 reads SVGAGI. This CDR3 is built from 12 residues. V lost 0 bases to trimming and J lost 15 bases; unmatched junction nucleotides: 5. This CDR3 is CASSYSAGVTFF. In nucleotides, the CDR3 is TGTGCCAGCAGTTACTCTGCGGGAGTTACGTTCTTC.

This chain uses TRBV5-1 with TRBJ2-1, with 9 nucleotides matching TRBD2. In germline, CDR1 is SGHRS, CDR2 YFSETQ. V lost 4 bases, J lost 8 bases, and 19 bases stayed unmatched. The CDR3 has 18 amino acids. The CDR3 region has the DNA TGCGCCAGCAGCCTCGGGACTAGCTTTTTTTTGGGTTTCGATGAGCAGTTCTTC. It encodes CASSLGTSFFLGFDEQFF. Using reference TRBV5-1 and TRBJ2-1 for the parts outside the CDR3, the full variable domain is KAGVTQTPRYLIKTRGQQVTLSCSPISGHRSVSWYQQTPGQGLQFLFEYFSETQRNKGNFPGRFSGRQFSNSRSEMNVSTLELGDSALYLCASSLGTSFFLGFDEQFFGPGTRLTVL.

The rearrangement links TRBV27 to TRBJ1-6; D call uncertain. V dropped 6 bases and J dropped 6 bases, with 15 bases sitting between them. CDR1 and CDR2 (germline): MNHEY, SMNVEV (reference sequence). The CDR3 spans 15 residues. The CDR3 nucleotides are TGTGCCAGCAGGACCCTGACATCCGTTAATTCACCCCTCCACTTT. The encoded protein is CASRTLTSVNSPLHF.